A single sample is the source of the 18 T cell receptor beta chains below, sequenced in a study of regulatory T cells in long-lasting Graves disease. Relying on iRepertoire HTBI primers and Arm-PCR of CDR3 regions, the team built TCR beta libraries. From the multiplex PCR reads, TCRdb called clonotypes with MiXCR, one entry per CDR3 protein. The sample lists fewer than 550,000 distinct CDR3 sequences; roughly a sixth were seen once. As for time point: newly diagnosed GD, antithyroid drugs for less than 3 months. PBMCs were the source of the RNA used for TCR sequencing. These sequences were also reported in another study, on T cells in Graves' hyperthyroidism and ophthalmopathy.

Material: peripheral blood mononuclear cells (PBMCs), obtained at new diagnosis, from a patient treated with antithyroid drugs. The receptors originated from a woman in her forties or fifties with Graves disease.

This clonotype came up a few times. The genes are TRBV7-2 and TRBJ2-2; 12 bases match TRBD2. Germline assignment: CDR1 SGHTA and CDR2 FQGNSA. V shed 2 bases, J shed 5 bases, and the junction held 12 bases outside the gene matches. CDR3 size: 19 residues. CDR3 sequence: CASSLSGLAGGPGTGELFF. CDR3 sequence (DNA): TGTGCCAGCAGCTTAAGTGGCCTAGCGGGGGGGCCTGGGACCGGGGAGCTGTTTTTT.

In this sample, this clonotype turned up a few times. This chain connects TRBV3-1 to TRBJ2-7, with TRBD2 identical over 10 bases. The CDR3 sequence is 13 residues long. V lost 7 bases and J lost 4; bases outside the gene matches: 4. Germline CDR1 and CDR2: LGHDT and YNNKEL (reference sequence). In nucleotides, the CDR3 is TGTGCCAGCACCGCACTAGCGGGATACGAGCAGTACTTC. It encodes CASTALAGYEQYF.

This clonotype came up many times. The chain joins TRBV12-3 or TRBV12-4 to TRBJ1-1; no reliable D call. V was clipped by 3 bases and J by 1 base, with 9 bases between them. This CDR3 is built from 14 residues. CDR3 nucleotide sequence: TGTGCCAGCAGTTTCCGGCCGACGAACACTGAAGCTTTCTTT. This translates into CASSFRPTNTEAFF.

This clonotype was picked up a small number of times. CDR3 sequence: CASSPTPTNEKLFF. The CDR3 coding sequence is TGTGCCAGCAGCCCGACCCCAACTAATGAAAAACTGTTTTTT. The chain has TRBV7-2 and TRBJ1-4; D is unclear. Deletions cut 5 bases from V and 0 bases from J, with 7 bases between. The germline CDR1 and CDR2 sequences are SGHTA and FQGNSA. This CDR3 comprises 14 residues.

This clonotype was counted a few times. DNA of the CDR3: TGTGCCAGCAGCCTACGGGGACTCTACAATGAGCAGTTCTTC. Translation: CASSLRGLYNEQFF. This sequence joins TRBV3-1 and TRBJ2-1, with D perhaps TRBD2 (6 bases). This CDR3 has 14 amino acids. In germline, CDR1 is LGHDT, CDR2 YNNKEL (reference sequence). Trimming removed 4 bases from V and 3 bases from J, with 10 bases in between.

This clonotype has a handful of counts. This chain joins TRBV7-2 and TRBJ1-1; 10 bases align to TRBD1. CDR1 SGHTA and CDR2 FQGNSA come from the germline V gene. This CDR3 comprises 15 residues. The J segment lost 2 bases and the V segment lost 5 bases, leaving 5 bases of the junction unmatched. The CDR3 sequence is CASSIWTGGNTEAFF. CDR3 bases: TGTGCCAGCAGCATATGGACAGGGGGAAACACTGAAGCTTTCTTT.

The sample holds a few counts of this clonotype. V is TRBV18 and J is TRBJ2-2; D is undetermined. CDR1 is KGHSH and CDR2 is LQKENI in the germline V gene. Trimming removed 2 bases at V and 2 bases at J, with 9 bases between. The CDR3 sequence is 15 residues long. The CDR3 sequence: CASSPSLPNTGELFF. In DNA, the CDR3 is TGTGCCAGCTCACCATCACTACCCAACACCGGGGAGCTGTTTTTT.

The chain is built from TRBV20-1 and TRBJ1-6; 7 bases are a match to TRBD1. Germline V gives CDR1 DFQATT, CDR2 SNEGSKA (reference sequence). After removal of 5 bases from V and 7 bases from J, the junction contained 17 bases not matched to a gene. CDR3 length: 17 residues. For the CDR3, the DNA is TGCAGTGCTCCCCAACCGGTGGCAGTACAGGGGAATTCACCCCTCCACTTT. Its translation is CSAPQPVAVQGNSPLHF.

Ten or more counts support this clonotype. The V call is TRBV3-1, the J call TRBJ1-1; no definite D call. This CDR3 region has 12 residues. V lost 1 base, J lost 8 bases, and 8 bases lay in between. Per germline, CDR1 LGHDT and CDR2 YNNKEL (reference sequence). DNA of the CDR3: TGTGCCAGCAGCCAAGCCGAAGGGGAAGCTTTCTTT. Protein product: CASSQAEGEAFF. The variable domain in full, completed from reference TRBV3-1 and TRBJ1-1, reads DTAVSQTPKYLVTQMGNDKSIKCEQNLGHDTMYWYKQDSKKFLKIMFSYNNKELIINETVPNRFSPKSPDKAHLNLHINSLELGDSAVYFCASSQAEGEAFFGQGTRLTVV.

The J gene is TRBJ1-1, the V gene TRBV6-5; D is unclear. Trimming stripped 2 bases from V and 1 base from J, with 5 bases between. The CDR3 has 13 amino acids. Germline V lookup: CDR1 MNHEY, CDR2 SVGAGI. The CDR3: CASSYMANTEAFF. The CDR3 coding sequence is TGTGCCAGCAGTTACATGGCGAACACTGAAGCTTTCTTT.

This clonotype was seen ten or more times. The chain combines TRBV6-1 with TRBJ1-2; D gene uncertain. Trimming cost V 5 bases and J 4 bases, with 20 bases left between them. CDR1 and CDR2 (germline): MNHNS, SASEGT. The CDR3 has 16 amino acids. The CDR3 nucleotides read TGTGCCAGCAGTACCTCTGGACGGATTACGCTCTATGGCTACACCTTC. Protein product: CASSTSGRITLYGYTF.

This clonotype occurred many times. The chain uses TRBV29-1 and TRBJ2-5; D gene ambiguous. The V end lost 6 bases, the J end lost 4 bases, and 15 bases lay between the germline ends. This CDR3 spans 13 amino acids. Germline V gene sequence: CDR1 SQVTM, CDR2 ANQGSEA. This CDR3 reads CSVSTQSLETQYF. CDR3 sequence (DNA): TGCAGCGTCTCCACTCAGTCCCTAGAGACCCAGTACTTC.

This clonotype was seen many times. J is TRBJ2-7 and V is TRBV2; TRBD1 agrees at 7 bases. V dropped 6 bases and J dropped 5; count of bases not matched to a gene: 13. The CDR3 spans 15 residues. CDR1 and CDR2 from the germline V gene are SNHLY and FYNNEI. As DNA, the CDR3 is TGTGCCAGCAGAGAGCGGACAGGTGGGGGCCACGAGCAGTACTTC. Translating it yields CASRERTGGGHEQYF. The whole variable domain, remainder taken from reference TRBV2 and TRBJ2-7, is EPEVTQTPSHQVTQMGQEVILRCVPISNHLYFYWYRQILGQKVEFLVSFYNNEISEKSEIFDDQFSVERPDGSNFTLKIRSTKLEDSAMYFCASRERTGGGHEQYFGPGTRLTVT.

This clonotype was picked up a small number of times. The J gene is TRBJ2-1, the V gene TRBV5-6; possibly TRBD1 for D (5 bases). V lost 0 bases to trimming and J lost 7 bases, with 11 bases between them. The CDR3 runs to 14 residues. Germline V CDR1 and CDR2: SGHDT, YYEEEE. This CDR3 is CASSLGFGANEQFF. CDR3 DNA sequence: TGTGCCAGCAGCTTGGGGTTTGGGGCAAATGAGCAGTTCTTC.

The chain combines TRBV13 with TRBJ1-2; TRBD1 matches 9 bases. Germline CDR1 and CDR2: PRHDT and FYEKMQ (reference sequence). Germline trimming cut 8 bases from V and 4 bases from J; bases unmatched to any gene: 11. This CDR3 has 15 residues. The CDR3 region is CASGQGTPGGYGYTF. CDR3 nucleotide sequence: TGTGCCAGCGGACAGGGGACGCCGGGTGGCTATGGCTACACCTTC.

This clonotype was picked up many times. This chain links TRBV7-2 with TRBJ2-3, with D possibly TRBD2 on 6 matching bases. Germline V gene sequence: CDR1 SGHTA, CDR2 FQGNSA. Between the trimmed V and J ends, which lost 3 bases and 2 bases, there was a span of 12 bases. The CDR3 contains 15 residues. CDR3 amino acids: CASSFRSGSTDTQYF. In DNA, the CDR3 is TGTGCCAGCAGCTTTCGTAGCGGATCCACAGATACGCAGTATTTT.

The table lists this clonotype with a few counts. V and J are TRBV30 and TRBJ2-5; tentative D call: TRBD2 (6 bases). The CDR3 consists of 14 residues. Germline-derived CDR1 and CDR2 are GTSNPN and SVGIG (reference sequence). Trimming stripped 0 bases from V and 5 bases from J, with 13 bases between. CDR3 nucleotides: TGTGCCTGGAGTGTCGGCGGGGCACTGGAGACCCAGTACTTC. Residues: CAWSVGGALETQYF.

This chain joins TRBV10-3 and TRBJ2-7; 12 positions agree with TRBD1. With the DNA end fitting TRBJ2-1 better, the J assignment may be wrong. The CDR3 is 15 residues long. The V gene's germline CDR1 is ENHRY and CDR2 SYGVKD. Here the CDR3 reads CAISGPGQGAYEQFF. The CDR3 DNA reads TGTGCCATCAGTGGACCGGGACAGGGGGCCTACGAGCAGTTCTTC.